These T cell receptor beta chains were read from a single sample in a study of blood T cell repertoires in COVID-19. Generated by immunoSEQ multiplex PCR, the TCRdb table keeps only in-frame clones and is missing some. The sample consists of approximately 72,000 clones, about 85% of them appearing once. Input material: peripheral blood. Receptor source: a woman of 80 years or more with active or convalescent COVID-19. CDR3s include the opening cysteine and the closing phenylalanine or tryptophan. The D gene is left open where the match is weak. Expanded clones are given a class, and other clones once, few, many or no size at all.

V gene	D gene	J gene	CDR3 length	clone size	CDR3 protein	CDR3 DNA
TRBV3-1/TRBV3-2	TRBD2	TRBJ2-1	15	NA	CASSTPSGSRNEQFF	TGTGCCAGCAGCACCCCTAGCGGGTCCCGCAATGAGCAGTTCTTC
TRBV18	NA	TRBJ1-5	15	NA	CASSPQTGPNQPQHF	TGTGCCAGCTCACCACAGACAGGACCTAATCAGCCCCAGCATTTT
TRBV19	NA	TRBJ2-7	15	NA	CASSIAGAGPYEQYF	TGTGCCAGTAGTATAGCAGGCGCAGGGCCCTACGAGCAGTACTTC
TRBV7-2	TRBD1	TRBJ1-3	17	NA	CASSLAGQGYTGNTIYF	TGTGCCAGCAGCTTAGCCGGACAGGGATACACTGGAAACACCATATATTTT
TRBV30	NA	TRBJ1-1	16	NA	CAWKTRGVGRNTEAFF	TGTGCCTGGAAGACTCGGGGGGTCGGTCGGAACACTGAAGCTTTCTTT
TRBV7-9	TRBD1	TRBJ1-4	12	once	CASSLGGQGAFF	TGTGCCAGCAGCTTAGGAGGACAGGGGGCCTTTTTT
TRBV28	TRBD1	TRBJ1-1	13	NA	CASRRGQGSEAFF	TGTGCCAGCAGAAGAGGACAGGGGTCTGAAGCTTTCTTT
TRBV27	TRBD1	TRBJ1-2	14	once	CASSSNRGSYGYTF	TGTGCCAGCAGTTCAAACAGGGGGTCCTATGGCTACACCTTC
TRBV10-3	NA	TRBJ1-1	14	NA	CAISELPGNTEAFF	TGTGCCATCAGTGAGCTCCCGGGGAACACTGAAGCTTTCTTT
TRBV7-2	NA	TRBJ2-1	16	NA	CASSFQGGTPGNEQFF	TGTGCCAGCAGCTTCCAGGGGGGCACCCCGGGCAATGAGCAGTTCTTC
TRBV7-9	NA	TRBJ2-5	14	few	CASSLGQAQETQYF	TGTGCCAGCAGCTTAGGGCAGGCGCAAGAGACCCAGTACTTC
TRBV5-1	TRBD1	TRBJ1-2	16	NA	CASSATTGGLGYGYTF	TGCGCCAGCAGCGCAACCACAGGGGGCTTAGGCTATGGCTACACCTTC
TRBV27	NA	TRBJ2-2	12	NA	CASSFSGGELFF	TGTGCCAGCAGTTTCAGTGGTGGGGAGCTGTTTTTT
TRBV21-1	NA	TRBJ1-2	16	NA	CASTTRGGKRNYGYTF	TGTGCCAGCACCACCCGTGGGGGGAAAAGGAACTATGGCTACACCTTC
TRBV27	NA	TRBJ1-2	14	few	CASSPHRENYGYTF	TGTGCCAGCAGTCCGCACAGGGAGAACTATGGCTACACCTTC
TRBV7-2	TRBD2	TRBJ2-5	15	NA	CASSKLAHTAETQYF	TGTGCCAGCAGCAAACTAGCGCACACTGCGGAGACCCAGTACTTC
TRBV7-2	NA	TRBJ2-7	14	NA	CASSLGRAYHEQYF	TGTGCCAGCAGCTTAGGGAGGGCGTACCACGAGCAGTACTTC
TRBV19	TRBD1	TRBJ1-4	13	NA	CASGGQNAEKLFF	TGTGCCAGTGGGGGACAGAACGCTGAAAAACTGTTTTTT
TRBV19	TRBD2	TRBJ2-5	14	once	CASARGVPQETQYF	TGTGCCTCCGCGCGGGGGGTCCCTCAAGAGACCCAGTACTTC
TRBV28	NA	TRBJ1-1	14	NA	CASIQSGVNTEAFF	TGTGCCAGCATCCAGAGCGGGGTCAACACTGAAGCTTTCTTT
TRBV7-2	NA	TRBJ2-5	16	NA	CASSPTAFHLKETQYF	TGTGCCAGCAGCCCGACTGCCTTCCACCTCAAAGAGACCCAGTACTTC
TRBV29-1	NA	TRBJ1-1	10	NA	CSVEQGYAFF	TGCAGCGTTGAACAGGGATATGCTTTCTTT
TRBV7-6	TRBD2	TRBJ2-5	14	NA	CASSLASGGGSQYF	TGTGCCAGCAGCCTGGCTAGCGGGGGCGGGTCCCAGTACTTC
TRBV12-3/TRBV12-4	NA	TRBJ2-7	13	NA	CATRSSSDYEQYF	TGTGCCACTCGGTCGTCGAGTGACTACGAGCAGTACTTC
TRBV4-1	TRBD1	TRBJ2-7	16	NA	CASSPIWTGGSYEQYF	TGCGCCAGCAGCCCAATCTGGACAGGGGGCTCGTACGAGCAGTACTTC
TRBV28	NA	TRBJ1-6	12	hyperexpanded	CASSFEYSPLHF	TGTGCCAGCAGTTTTGAGTATTCACCCCTCCACTTT
TRBV3-1/TRBV3-2	NA	TRBJ2-3	14	NA	CANPKGLLKATQYF	TGTGCCAACCCTAAAGGACTCCTGAAGGCTACGCAGTATTTT
TRBV6-2/TRBV6-3	TRBD1	TRBJ2-2	14	NA	CASSLHRGTGELFF	TGTGCCAGCAGTTTGCACAGGGGTACCGGGGAGCTGTTTTTT
TRBV7-8	TRBD1	TRBJ1-1	17	NA	CASSVTGQGPLNTEAFF	TGTGCCAGCAGCGTTACGGGACAGGGACCACTTAACACTGAAGCTTTCTTT
TRBV25-1	NA	TRBJ1-4	16	NA	CASSDSAGVDNEKLFF	TGTGCCAGCAGTGATTCTGCCGGGGTCGATAATGAAAAACTGTTTTTT
TRBV12-5	TRBD2	TRBJ2-3	17	NA	CASGLVLAGGTSDTQYF	TGTGCTAGTGGTTTGGTTTTGGCGGGGGGGACATCAGATACGCAGTATTTT
TRBV19	TRBD1	TRBJ1-1	16	NA	CASSTRTGPGGTEAFF	TGTGCCAGTAGTACCCGGACAGGGCCCGGGGGCACTGAAGCTTTCTTT
TRBV27	TRBD1	TRBJ1-2	17	NA	CASSPAPGQPLAYGYTF	TGTGCCAGCAGTCCCGCACCGGGACAGCCCCTAGCCTATGGCTACACCTTC
TRBV6-1	NA	TRBJ2-1	18	NA	CASSEAPQGPSSYNEQFF	TGTGCCAGCAGTGAAGCGCCCCAGGGTCCGAGCTCCTACAATGAGCAGTTCTTC
TRBV13	NA	TRBJ2-7	15	NA	CASSSFGVISGEQYF	TGTGCCAGCAGCAGCTTCGGGGTAATATCTGGCGAGCAGTACTTC
TRBV5-4	TRBD1	TRBJ2-7	15	NA	CASSSAGTGGLEQYF	TGTGCCAGCAGCTCGGCCGGGACAGGGGGGCTCGAGCAGTACTTC
TRBV27	TRBD1	TRBJ1-5	17	NA	CASARITGDNSNQPQHF	TGTGCCAGCGCGCGAATCACAGGGGATAATAGCAATCAGCCCCAGCATTTT
TRBV6-5	TRBD1	TRBJ1-2	14	NA	CASSYSGQVVGYTF	TGTGCCAGCAGTTACTCAGGACAGGTGGTCGGCTACACCTTC
TRBV6-5	TRBD2	TRBJ2-5	15	NA	CASRSGGRVGETQYF	TGTGCCAGCAGGTCGGGGGGGCGCGTTGGAGAGACCCAGTACTTC
TRBV3-1/TRBV3-2	TRBD2	TRBJ2-7	15	many	CASSPQRGAGYEQYF	TGTGCCAGCAGCCCCCAGCGGGGGGCGGGATACGAGCAGTACTTC
TRBV6-2/TRBV6-3	TRBD1	TRBJ1-1	15	NA	CASSREQGAVTEAFF	TGTGCCAGCAGTCGCGAACAGGGGGCGGTCACTGAAGCTTTCTTT
TRBV28	TRBD1	TRBJ1-1	15	NA	CASGPQGGLNTEAFF	TGTGCCAGCGGCCCCCAGGGGGGACTGAACACTGAAGCTTTCTTT
TRBV18	NA	TRBJ1-2	14	once	CASSPNGRSDGYTF	TGTGCCAGCTCACCAAACGGCAGGTCAGATGGCTACACCTTC
TRBV28	NA	TRBJ2-7	13	NA	CASSFGRGDFEYF	TGTGCCAGCAGTTTTGGGCGGGGTGATTTTGAGTACTTC
TRBV2	NA	TRBJ1-5	15	NA	CASSVPYSSNQPQHF	TGTGCCAGCAGTGTACCTTACAGTAGCAATCAGCCCCAGCATTTT
TRBV6-2/TRBV6-3	TRBD2	TRBJ2-1	14	NA	CASSSGGAVNEQFF	TGTGCCAGCAGCAGCGGGGGGGCCGTAAATGAGCAGTTCTTC
TRBV5-1	NA	TRBJ2-2	16	NA	CASSPGGTTHTGELFF	TGCGCCAGCAGCCCCGGCGGTACGACCCACACCGGGGAGCTGTTTTTT
TRBV4-3	TRBD1	TRBJ1-6	19	NA	CASSQDPPSRTGPNSPLHF	TGCGCCAGCAGCCAAGATCCTCCAAGCAGGACAGGGCCCAATTCACCCCTCCACTTT
TRBV5-6	NA	TRBJ2-5	11	NA	CASAAPETQYF	TGTGCCAGCGCCGCGCCAGAGACCCAGTACTTC
TRBV7-2	TRBD1	TRBJ2-5	14	NA	CASSFDRGRETQYF	TGTGCCAGCAGCTTTGACAGGGGGCGAGAGACCCAGTACTTC
TRBV2	NA	TRBJ1-5	14	few	CASSEVNSNQPQHF	TGTGCCAGCAGTGAAGTTAATAGCAATCAGCCCCAGCATTTT
TRBV11-3	NA	TRBJ1-2	14	few	CASSLIRENYGYTF	TGTGCCAGCAGCCTAATCAGGGAAAACTATGGCTACACCTTC
TRBV3-1/TRBV3-2	NA	TRBJ1-1	12	NA	CASSRGLAEAFF	TGTGCCAGCAGCCGGGGGCTAGCTGAAGCTTTCTTT
TRBV5-6	NA	TRBJ2-1	12	NA	CASGSSYNEQFF	TGTGCCAGCGGGAGCTCCTACAATGAGCAGTTCTTC
TRBV9	NA	TRBJ1-1	15	NA	CASSAERQTNTEAFF	TGTGCCAGCAGCGCCGAACGACAGACGAACACTGAAGCTTTCTTT
TRBV4-1	TRBD2	TRBJ2-1	15	NA	CASSQGLGDYNEQFF	TGCGCCAGCAGCCAGGGACTAGGGGATTACAATGAGCAGTTCTTC
TRBV7-2	TRBD1	TRBJ2-1	16	NA	CASSSRQGMGYNEQFF	TGTGCCAGCAGCTCCCGACAGGGGATGGGTTACAATGAGCAGTTCTTC